This T cell receptor (beta chain) was profiled in a study of blood T cell repertoires in COVID-19. About the study: PBMCs, B-cell-depleted T cells, or T cells were the source of the cDNA or gDNA that made up the material.

V was clipped by 0 bases and J by 8 bases; unmatched bases: 4. This CDR3 comprises 14 residues. Germline V CDR1 and CDR2: SGHNT, YENEEA. Sequencing was performed with immunoSEQ multiplex PCR; in TCRdb, only in-frame clones are kept and a portion is missing. Of 450,000 or so clones listed, 90% are singletons. Sequencing was carried out using PBMCs or T cells enriched from blood (not recorded which). This chain connects TRBV11-3 to TRBJ1-1; 9 bases fit TRBD1. This receptor was taken from a man in his late teens or twenties who had recovered from COVID-19. CDR3 sequence (DNA): TGTGCCAGCAGCTTAGATCGTGGGACAGGGGAAGCTTTCTTT. Its protein is CASSLDRGTGEAFF.